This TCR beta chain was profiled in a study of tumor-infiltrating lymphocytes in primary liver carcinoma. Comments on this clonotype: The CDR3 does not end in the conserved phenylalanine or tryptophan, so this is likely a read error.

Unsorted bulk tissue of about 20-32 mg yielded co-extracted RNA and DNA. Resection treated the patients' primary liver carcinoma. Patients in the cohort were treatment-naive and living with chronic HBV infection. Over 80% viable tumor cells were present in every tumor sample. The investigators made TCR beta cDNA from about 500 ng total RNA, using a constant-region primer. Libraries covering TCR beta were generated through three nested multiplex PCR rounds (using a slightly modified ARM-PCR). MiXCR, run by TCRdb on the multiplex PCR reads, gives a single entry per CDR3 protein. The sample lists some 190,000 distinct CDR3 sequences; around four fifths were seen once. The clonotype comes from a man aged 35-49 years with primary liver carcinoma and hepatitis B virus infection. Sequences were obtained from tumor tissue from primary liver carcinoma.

CDR3 residues: CASRPGQGTRNIQYY. Written as DNA, the CDR3 is TGTGCCAGCAGGCCAGGACAGGGTACTAGGAACATTCAGTACTAC. The rearrangement joins TRBV6-6 to TRBJ2-4, with TRBD1 matching over 8 bases. CDR3 size: 15 residues. Germline values: CDR1 MNHNY, CDR2 SVGAGI (reference sequence). V lost 6 bases, J lost 7 bases, and 11 bases stayed unmatched.